The 13 T cell receptor beta chains in this list originate from one sample, sequenced in a study of T cells expressing NK-cell markers. After re-calling the 5' RACE reads, TCRdb lists one entry per CDR3 protein, DNA absent. The sample totals about 550,000 distinct CDR3 sequences; its top ten clones hold roughly 3.4%. Sequencing input: blood T cells: a sorted CD56 or NKG2C T cell subset, CD4+ or CD8+ T cells, or bulk PBMC T cells (not recorded which). These receptors were collected from a man between 18 and 35 years old in good health.

The rearrangement uses TRBV5-1 and TRBJ2-1; checking the TCRdb D call of TRBD2 is not possible without DNA. In germline, CDR1 is SGHRS, CDR2 YFSETQ. CDR3 length: 20 amino acids. The CDR3: CASSPGSGTSGSCSYNEQFF.

V gene TRBV12-3 or TRBV12-4 combines with J gene TRBJ2-3. The CDR3 extends over 13 amino acids. CDR3 protein: CASSFSSPDTQYF.

The chain links TRBV12-3 or TRBV12-4 to TRBJ2-2; TCRdb picks TRBD2, but there is no DNA to check that call. The CDR3 spans 15 residues. The CDR3 protein is CASSWGQGPTGELFF.

The rearrangement joins TRBV10-3 to TRBJ2-1; TCRdb proposes TRBD1, but this gene call is untestable without DNA. From germline, CDR1 is ENHRY and CDR2 SYGVKD. CDR3 length: 11 residues. The CDR3 is CAISTGDEQFF.

The V call is TRBV12-3 or TRBV12-4, the J call TRBJ2-3; TCRdb indicates TRBD1, and absent DNA this call remains unverified. The CDR3 runs to 16 residues. CDR3 loop: CASSSNPRRVSDTQYF.

The chain joins TRBV6-4 to TRBJ2-3; TCRdb outputs TRBD2, but without DNA this stays unchecked. Germline assignment: CDR1 MRHNA and CDR2 SNTAGT. The CDR3 contains 19 residues. The CDR3: CASSHTGLGTSGRTDTQYF.

V gene TRBV12-3 or TRBV12-4 combines with J gene TRBJ2-7; with no DNA, the TCRdb D assignment of TRBD2 cannot be verified. This CDR3 has 14 amino acids. CDR3 in amino acids: CASNRGAGVDEQYF.

The rearrangement links TRBV28 to TRBJ2-7. Germline lookup yields CDR1 MDHEN and CDR2 SYDVKM. The CDR3 is made up of 13 amino acids. CDR3 region: CASNGHPPNEQYF.

This chain joins TRBV29-1 and TRBJ2-5. Germline-derived CDR1 and CDR2 are SQVTM and ANQGSEA. This CDR3 has 13 amino acids. The CDR3 loop is CSVSDPSSETQYF. Based on the CDR3 plus reference TRBV29-1 and TRBJ2-5, the full variable domain is SAVISQKPSRDICQRGTSLTIQCQVDSQVTMMFWYRQQPGQSLTLIATANQGSEATYESGFVIDKFPISRPNLTFSTLTVSNMSPEDSSIYLCSVSDPSSETQYFGPGTRLLVL.

This chain uses TRBV12-3 or TRBV12-4 with TRBJ1-3; TCRdb names TRBD1, which stays unverified in the absence of DNA. The CDR3 is 14 amino acids. The CDR3 reads CASSQGVSGNTIYF.

CDR3 in amino acids: CASSQSGNTQYF. This chain joins TRBV16 and TRBJ2-3. There are 12 residues in the CDR3. Looked up from germline, CDR1 is KGHSY and CDR2 is FQNENV.

J is TRBJ2-1 and V is TRBV29-1; TCRdb names TRBD2, which stays unverified in the absence of DNA. This CDR3 region has 15 residues. Germline CDR1 is SQVTM and CDR2 is ANQGSEA. Here the CDR3 reads CSVGYYSGRANEQFF.

CDR3 in amino acids: CASSWARRLAGVKTGELFF. The rearrangement uses TRBV5-1 and TRBJ2-2; TCRdb gives TRBD2 as the D gene, but with no DNA this cannot be confirmed. The CDR3 consists of 19 residues. The germline V gene has CDR1 SGHRS and CDR2 YFSETQ.